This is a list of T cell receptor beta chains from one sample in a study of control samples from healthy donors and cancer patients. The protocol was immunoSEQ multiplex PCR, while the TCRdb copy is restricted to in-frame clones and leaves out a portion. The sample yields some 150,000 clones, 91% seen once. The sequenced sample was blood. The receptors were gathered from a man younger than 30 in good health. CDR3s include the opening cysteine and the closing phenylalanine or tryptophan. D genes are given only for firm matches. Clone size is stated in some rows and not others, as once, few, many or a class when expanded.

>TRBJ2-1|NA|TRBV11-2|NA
CASSARTQVSHEQFF
TGTGCCAGCAGCGCAAGGACCCAGGTTTCCCATGAGCAGTTCTTC
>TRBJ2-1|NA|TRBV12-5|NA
CASGSLLLSSYNEQFF
TGTGCTAGTGGTTCTCTTCTCCTCTCCTCCTACAATGAGCAGTTCTTC
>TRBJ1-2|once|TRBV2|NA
CASRAPGRYYGYTF
TGTGCCAGCAGAGCCCCGGGACGGTACTATGGCTACACCTTC
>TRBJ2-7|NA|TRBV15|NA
CATSEEPGPPYEQYF
TGTGCCACCAGCGAGGAGCCGGGACCTCCTTACGAGCAGTACTTC
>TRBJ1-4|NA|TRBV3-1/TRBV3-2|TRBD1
CASSETGGGTNEKLFF
TGTGCCAGCAGCGAGACAGGGGGAGGAACTAATGAAAAACTGTTTTTT
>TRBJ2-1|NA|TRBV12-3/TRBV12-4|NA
CASTQMAEQFF
TGTGCCAGCACCCAAATGGCCGAGCAGTTCTTC
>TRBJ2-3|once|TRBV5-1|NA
CASSLGDSITDTQYF
TGCGCCAGCAGCTTGGGGGACTCTATCACAGATACGCAGTATTTT
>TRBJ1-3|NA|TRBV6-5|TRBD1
CATQTGRNTIYF
TGTGCCACCCAGACAGGGAGAAACACCATATATTTT
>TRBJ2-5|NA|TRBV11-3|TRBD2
CASSLSGRGGSQETQYF
TGTGCCAGCAGCTTATCTGGTCGGGGGGGGTCTCAAGAGACCCAGTACTTC
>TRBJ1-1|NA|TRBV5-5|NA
CASSFSPGPPNTEAFF
TGTGCCAGCAGCTTTTCCCCGGGACCTCCGAACACTGAAGCTTTCTTT
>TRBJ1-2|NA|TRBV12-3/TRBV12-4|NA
CASSSRSLYGYTF
TGTGCCAGCAGTTCCCGAAGTCTCTATGGCTACACCTTC
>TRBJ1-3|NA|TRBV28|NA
CASSLIVRALTGNTIYF
TGTGCCAGCAGTTTAATCGTTCGGGCGTTAACTGGAAACACCATATATTTT
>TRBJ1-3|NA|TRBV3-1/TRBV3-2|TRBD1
CASSSDRGLRGNTIYF
TGTGCCAGCAGCTCGGACAGGGGGCTTCGTGGAAACACCATATATTTT
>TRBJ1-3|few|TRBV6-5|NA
CASSYSIGSGNTIYF
TGTGCCAGCAGTTACTCGATCGGCTCTGGAAACACCATATATTTT
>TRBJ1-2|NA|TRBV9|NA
CASSPRAESGYGYTF
TGTGCCAGCAGCCCTCGGGCCGAAAGTGGCTATGGCTACACCTTC
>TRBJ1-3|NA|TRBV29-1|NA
CSVEDLGRFGNTIYF
TGCAGCGTTGAAGACTTGGGGCGATTTGGAAACACCATATATTTT
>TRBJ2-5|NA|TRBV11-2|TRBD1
CASSLDRDRWETQYF
TGTGCCAGCAGCTTAGATCGGGACAGGTGGGAGACCCAGTACTTC
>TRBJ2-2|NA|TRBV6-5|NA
CASLGARTGELFF
TGTGCCAGCCTTGGTGCACGAACCGGGGAGCTGTTTTTT
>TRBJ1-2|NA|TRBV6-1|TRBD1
CASSAGTELKDYGYTF
TGTGCCAGCAGTGCTGGGACAGAGCTCAAGGACTATGGCTACACCTTC
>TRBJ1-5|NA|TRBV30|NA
CAEGGGNQPQHF
TGTGCGGAGGGCGGGGGCAATCAGCCCCAGCATTTT
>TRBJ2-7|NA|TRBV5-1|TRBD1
CASSWGTGEQYF
TGCGCCAGCAGCTGGGGGACAGGGGAACAGTACTTC
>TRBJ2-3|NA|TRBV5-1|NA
CASSLGPPRGSFRYKYF
TGCGCCAGCAGCTTGGGCCCCCCACGGGGCAGTTTCCGTTATAAGTATTTT
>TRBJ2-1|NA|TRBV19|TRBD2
CASSVSGGANEQFF
TGTGCCAGTAGTGTGAGCGGGGGGGCCAATGAGCAGTTCTTC
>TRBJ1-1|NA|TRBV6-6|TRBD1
CASSYGQGATEAFF
TGTGCCAGCAGTTATGGACAGGGGGCCACTGAAGCTTTCTTT
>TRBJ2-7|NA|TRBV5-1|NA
CASSLEGRDYDEQYF
TGCGCCAGCAGCTTGGAGGGCAGGGATTACGACGAGCAGTACTTC
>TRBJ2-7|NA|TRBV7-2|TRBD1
CASSLFPQDRPYEQYF
TGTGCCAGCAGCTTATTTCCCCAGGACAGGCCCTACGAGCAGTACTTC
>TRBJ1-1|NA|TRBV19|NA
CASSMGWAAEAFF
TGTGCCAGTAGTATGGGGTGGGCGGCTGAAGCTTTCTTT
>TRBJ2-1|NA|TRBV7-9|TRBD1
CASTAGQGSYNEQFF
TGTGCCAGCACCGCGGGACAGGGTTCCTACAATGAGCAGTTCTTC
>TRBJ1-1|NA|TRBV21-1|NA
CASSNGVKANTEAFF
TGTGCCAGCAGCAATGGTGTTAAGGCGAACACTGAAGCTTTCTTT
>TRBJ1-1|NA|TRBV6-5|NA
CASRPGPHTEAFF
TGTGCCAGCAGGCCGGGGCCGCACACTGAAGCTTTCTTT
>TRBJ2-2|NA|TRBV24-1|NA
CATSSFTGELFF
TGTGCCACCAGTTCTTTCACCGGGGAGCTGTTTTTT
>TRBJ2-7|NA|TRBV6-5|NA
CASTAPGRGSYEQYF
TGTGCCAGCACCGCGCCGGGACGGGGGTCCTACGAGCAGTACTTC
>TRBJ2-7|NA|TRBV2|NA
CASSEGRGRSYEQYF
TGTGCCAGCAGTGAAGGCAGGGGCAGATCCTACGAGCAGTACTTC
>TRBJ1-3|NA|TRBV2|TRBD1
CASRNRGGNTIYF
TGTGCCAGCAGAAACAGGGGTGGAAACACCATATATTTT
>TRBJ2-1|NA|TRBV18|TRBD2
CASSPPGLALHEQFF
TGTGCCAGCTCACCACCGGGACTAGCGTTACATGAGCAGTTCTTC
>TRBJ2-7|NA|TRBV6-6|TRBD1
CASGQTGGYEQYF
TGTGCCAGCGGCCAAACAGGGGGATACGAGCAGTACTTC
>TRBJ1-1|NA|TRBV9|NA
CASSVEAGKRSTEAFF
TGTGCCAGCAGCGTAGAGGCCGGGAAGAGGAGCACTGAAGCTTTCTTT
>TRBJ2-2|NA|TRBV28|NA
CASSLSLGTGELFF
TGTGCCAGCAGTTTATCTTTGGGAACCGGGGAGCTGTTTTTT
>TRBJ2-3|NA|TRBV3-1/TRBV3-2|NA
CASRALSTDAQYF
TGTGCCAGCAGGGCCCTGAGCACAGATGCGCAGTATTTT
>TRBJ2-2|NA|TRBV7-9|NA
CASSHGTPDPNTGELFF
TGTGCCAGCAGCCACGGGACACCGGACCCGAACACCGGGGAGCTGTTTTTT
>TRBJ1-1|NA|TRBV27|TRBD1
CASRGRGRGNTEAFF
TGTGCCAGCAGGGGCAGGGGGCGAGGGAACACTGAAGCTTTCTTT
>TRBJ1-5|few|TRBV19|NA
CASSGTAVYQPQHF
TGTGCCAGTAGTGGTACGGCGGTTTATCAGCCCCAGCATTTT
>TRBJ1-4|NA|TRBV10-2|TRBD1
CASSETGDEKLFF
TGCGCCAGCAGTGAGACAGGGGATGAAAAACTGTTTTTT
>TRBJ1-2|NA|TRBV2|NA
CASSEVRAGIDGYTF
TGTGCCAGCAGTGAAGTGCGGGCAGGGATAGATGGCTACACCTTC
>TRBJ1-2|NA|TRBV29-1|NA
CSVEDIGGNYGYTF
TGCAGCGTTGAAGATATAGGGGGAAACTATGGCTACACCTTC
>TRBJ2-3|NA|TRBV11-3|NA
CASSVGAGTDTQYF
TGTGCCAGCAGCGTGGGGGCAGGCACAGATACGCAGTATTTT
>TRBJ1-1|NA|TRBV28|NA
CASSSISGIYTEAFF
TGTGCCAGCAGTAGTATTTCGGGGATCTACACTGAAGCTTTCTTT
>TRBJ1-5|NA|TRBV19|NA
CASSIIGGNQPQHF
TGTGCCAGTAGTATTATTGGGGGCAATCAGCCCCAGCATTTT
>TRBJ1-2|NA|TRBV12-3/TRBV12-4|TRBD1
CASSPGGVNGYTF
TGTGCCAGCAGCCCAGGGGGCGTAAATGGCTACACCTTC
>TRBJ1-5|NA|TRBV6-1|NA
CASSEARLGGQPQHF
TGTGCCAGCAGTGAAGCGCGGTTGGGAGGTCAGCCCCAGCATTTT
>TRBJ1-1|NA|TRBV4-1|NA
CASSQVGSRRSTEAFF
TGCGCCAGCAGCCAAGTAGGATCCAGAAGGAGCACTGAAGCTTTCTTT
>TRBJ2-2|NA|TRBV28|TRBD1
CASSARGGFANTGELFF
TGTGCCAGCAGTGCCAGAGGGGGCTTCGCGAACACCGGGGAGCTGTTTTTT
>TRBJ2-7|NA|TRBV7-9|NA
CATGSSYEQYF
TGTGCGACGGGGAGTTCCTACGAGCAGTACTTC
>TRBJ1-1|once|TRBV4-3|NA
CASSQDPEAMNTEAFF
TGCGCCAGCAGCCAAGATCCCGAAGCTATGAACACTGAAGCTTTCTTT
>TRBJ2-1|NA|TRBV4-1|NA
CASSSGQIQFF
TGCGCCAGCAGCTCCGGACAAATTCAGTTCTTC
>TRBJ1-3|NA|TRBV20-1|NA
CSASGGRGNTIYF
TGCAGTGCTAGTGGGGGGCGAGGAAACACCATATATTTT
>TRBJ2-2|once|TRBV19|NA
CASSIGRGPTGELFF
TGTGCCAGTAGTATAGGGAGGGGGCCCACCGGGGAGCTGTTTTTT
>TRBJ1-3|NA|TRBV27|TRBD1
CASSYGKQDRGKNTIYF
TGTGCCAGCAGTTACGGAAAACAGGACAGGGGAAAAAACACCATATATTTT